This T cell receptor beta chain was captured by sequencing in a study of T cell responses to AZD1222 COVID-19 vaccine. Study-wide results and caveats: Donor demographics were predominantly white British with a female majority; clonal diversity may be underestimated. Once two AZD1222 doses were given, Spike-specific TCR breadth and depth went up.

Assay: immunoSEQ multiplex PCR; the TCRdb copy retains only in-frame clones and omits some. The profile covers approximately 140,000 clones, with about 95% appearing a single time and 1.3% taken by the ten largest. About this clone itself: The antigen is undetermined.

The receptor comes from an adult in good health. The specimen comprised peripheral blood, sampled on day 0 of AZD1222 vaccination.

DNA for the CDR3: TGTGCCAGCAGTTCGAACCCGGGACCGCAGTTCGGGCAGTATTTT. Amino acids: CASSSNPGPQFGQYF. This chain joins TRBV9 and TRBJ2-3; TRBD1 or TRBD2 may be the D gene (5 bases each). Trimming cost V 5 bases and J 11 bases, with 24 bases left between them. The germline CDR1 and CDR2 sequences are SGDLS and YYNGEE. The CDR3 has 15 amino acids.